A single sample gave rise to the 13 T cell receptor beta chains below, sequenced in a study of shared clonotypes between healthy human individuals. Clones were read by immunoSEQ multiplex PCR, and TCRdb kept only the in-frame ones, dropping some. The data contain some 1 million clones, under 80% of them singletons. The sequencing input was memory CD4+ T cells sorted from blood. Subset defined: CD45RA-negative fraction. The receptors come from a man between 18 and 35 years old in good health.

In regard to this clone: Other nucleotide sequences in the sample specify the same CDR3. The V and J genes are TRBV30 and TRBJ1-2; the D gene is possibly TRBD1 (6 bases). The germline V and J ends were trimmed by 1 base and 0 bases, with 6 bases remaining between them. CDR3 size: 13 residues. The germline gives CDR1 GTSNPN, CDR2 SVGIG (reference sequence). The CDR3 bases are TGTGCCTGGAGTGCAGGGGCTAACTATGGCTACACCTTC. It codes for CAWSAGANYGYTF.

The chain couples TRBV10-1 to TRBJ1-1; D gene ambiguous. CDR3 length: 15 residues. With 0 bases removed from V and 3 bases from J, the gap between germline ends came to 11 bases. The germline V gene encodes CDR1 WNHNN and CDR2 SYGVQD (reference sequence). CDR3 in DNA: TGCGCCAGCAGTGAGTCCCGGGGAACGTACACTGAAGCTTTCTTT. Translating it yields CASSESRGTYTEAFF.

This chain connects TRBV28 to TRBJ1-1, with 7 bases matching TRBD1. The length of the CDR3 is 13 residues. V dropped 5 bases and J dropped 11; count of bases not matched to a gene: 11. Germline V CDR1 and CDR2: MDHEN, SYDVKM. CDR3 amino acids: CASSAWTGTAAFF. The CDR3, as DNA: TGTGCCAGCAGTGCGTGGACAGGTACAGCCGCTTTCTTT.

This sequence joins TRBV19 and TRBJ1-4; possible D gene TRBD1, 6 bases. Germline V gene data show CDR1 as LNHDA and CDR2 as SQIVND (reference sequence). Trimming shortened V by 6 bases and J by 6 bases, and 17 bases separated the two germline ends. CDR3 size: 15 residues. CDR3 in amino acids: CASSTTYRVDEKLFF. The CDR3 DNA reads as TGTGCCAGTAGCACCACTTACAGGGTTGATGAAAAACTGTTTTTT.

This clone has just a few counts. The V and J genes are TRBV2 and TRBJ2-7; D not certain. Germline values: CDR1 SNHLY, CDR2 FYNNEI. V was pared by 4 bases and J by 5 bases, with 18 bases between. The CDR3 runs to 15 residues. The CDR3 sequence: CASSGVGLRSNEQYF. The CDR3 DNA reads TGTGCCAGCAGTGGGGTAGGTTTACGATCTAACGAGCAGTACTTC.

V and J are TRBV10-3 and TRBJ2-7, with 7 bases lining up with TRBD1. V shed 8 bases and J 3 bases; nucleotides not matched to a gene: 10. CDR1 and CDR2 from the germline V gene are ENHRY and SYGVKD. The CDR3 extends over 14 amino acids. DNA of the CDR3: TGTGCCATCGCCTCATCGCCAGGGGGCTACGAGCAGTACTTC. This encodes CAIASSPGGYEQYF.

The chain couples TRBV2 to TRBJ2-5, with 8 positions matching TRBD1. This CDR3 has 13 amino acids. V shed 5 bases, J shed 4 bases, and the junction held 3 bases outside the gene matches. Germline loops: CDR1 SNHLY, CDR2 FYNNEI. CDR3 DNA: TGTGCCAGCAGTTCCGGGACAGGAGAGACCCAGTACTTC. It encodes CASSSGTGETQYF.

The sample holds one count of this clone. V usage is TRBV30 and J usage is TRBJ1-5; possible D gene TRBD1, 5 bases. Trimming removed 1 base at V and 3 bases at J, with 10 bases between. The V gene's germline CDR1 is GTSNPN and CDR2 SVGIG (reference sequence). The CDR3 is 14 residues long. The CDR3 DNA sequence: TGTGCCTGGAGTGGGCAGGGCAACAATCAGCCCCAGCATTTT. Translated, it gives CAWSGQGNNQPQHF.

The rearrangement links TRBV18 to TRBJ2-2; D unresolved. Germline V gives CDR1 KGHSH, CDR2 LQKENI. The CDR3 length is 13 residues. Deletions cut 3 bases from V and 6 bases from J, with 8 bases between. In DNA form, the CDR3 reads TGTGCCAGCTCACCCCAACTCTCCGGGGAGCTGTTTTTT. Translation: CASSPQLSGELFF.

This chain links TRBV5-4 with TRBJ2-2, with D possibly being TRBD1 or TRBD2 (5 bases each). CDR1 is SGHNT, CDR2 YYREEE, per germline (reference sequence). This CDR3 comprises 14 residues. The V and J ends lost 4 bases and 4 bases respectively, with 11 bases between them. CDR3 coding DNA: TGTGCCAGCAGCCCCGGGGCCCTCACCGGGGAGCTGTTTTTT. Its translation is CASSPGALTGELFF.

DNA of the CDR3: TGTGCCAGCAGTTTTAGAGGGTTCTATGGCTACACCTTC. Translating it yields CASSFRGFYGYTF. The chain combines TRBV28 with TRBJ1-2; D is undetermined. Germline CDR1 reads MDHEN; CDR2 reads SYDVKM. The V gene lost 3 bases and the J gene lost 4 bases, with 9 bases spanning the gap. The CDR3 has 13 residues.

This clone has just one count. The V and J genes are TRBV6-5 and TRBJ2-7; 12 bases line up with TRBD2. The CDR3 covers 13 residues. The germline gives CDR1 MNHEY, CDR2 SVGAGI. The V gene end was trimmed by 6 bases and the J gene end by 5 bases; junction bases not matched to a gene: 2. CDR3 in DNA: TGTGCCAGCAGGCTAGCGGGAGGGCACGAGCAGTACTTC. This translates into CASRLAGGHEQYF.

V is TRBV5-4 and J is TRBJ2-2; D might be TRBD1 (6 bases). The V gene's germline CDR1 is SGHNT and CDR2 YYREEE (reference sequence). This CDR3 has 14 residues. The germline V and J ends were trimmed by 1 base and 8 bases, with 12 bases remaining between them. This chain's CDR3 is CASSLQGQWGELFF. The CDR3 DNA sequence: TGTGCCAGCAGCTTGCAGGGGCAGTGGGGGGAGCTGTTTTTT.